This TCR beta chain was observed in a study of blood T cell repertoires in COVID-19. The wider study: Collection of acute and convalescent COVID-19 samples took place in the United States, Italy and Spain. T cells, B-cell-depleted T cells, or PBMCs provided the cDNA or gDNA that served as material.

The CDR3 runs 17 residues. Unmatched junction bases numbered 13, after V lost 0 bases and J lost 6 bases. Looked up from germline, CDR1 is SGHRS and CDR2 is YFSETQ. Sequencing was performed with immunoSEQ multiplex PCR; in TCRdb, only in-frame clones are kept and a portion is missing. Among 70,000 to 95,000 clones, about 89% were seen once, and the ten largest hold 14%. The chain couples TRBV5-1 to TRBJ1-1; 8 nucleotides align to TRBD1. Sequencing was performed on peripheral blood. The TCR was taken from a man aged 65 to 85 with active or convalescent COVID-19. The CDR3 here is CASSLESPGQGGAEAFF. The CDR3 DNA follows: TGCGCCAGCAGCTTGGAATCCCCTGGACAGGGAGGCGCTGAAGCTTTCTTT.